Shown below are 18 T cell receptor beta chains from a single sample sequenced in a study of response to subunit inactivated influenza vaccine. TCRdb re-called the RT-PCR reads with MiXCR, one entry per CDR3 protein. There are approximately 570,000 distinct CDR3 sequences in the sample; 7.5% to 8.5% occur only once, and over 10% lies in the top ten. The sequenced sample was PBMCs from blood, obtained less than 30 months after vaccination. These receptors came from a man aged 50-75 years who received an inactivated influenza vaccine.

The V and J genes are TRBV7-9 and TRBJ2-3; 7 positions match TRBD2. The CDR3 consists of 17 residues. The trim removed 0 bases at V and 0 bases at J, leaving 6 bases unmatched. The germline CDR1 and CDR2 sequences are SEHNR and FQNEAQ (reference sequence). The CDR3 protein is CASSLAGGGTSTDTQYF. The CDR3 bases are TGTGCCAGCAGCTTAGCCGGCGGGGGAACTAGCACAGATACGCAGTATTTT.

This clonotype was found a few times. V usage is TRBV11-3 and J usage is TRBJ1-3; D not certain. V dropped 2 bases and J dropped 2 bases, with 10 bases sitting between them. The CDR3 consists of 15 residues. Germline CDR1 is SGHNT and CDR2 is YENEEA. CDR3 sequence: CASSLSSSTGNTIYF. The CDR3 nucleotides read TGTGCCAGCAGCTTATCTTCCAGCACTGGAAACACCATATATTTT.

This clonotype appeared a few times. J is TRBJ2-7 and V is TRBV19; D perhaps matches TRBD1 (6 bases). Trimming cost V 5 bases and J 1 base, with 21 bases left between them. The CDR3 runs to 17 residues. The V gene's germline CDR1 is LNHDA and CDR2 SQIVND (reference sequence). The CDR3 region is CASSGSAGVGNSYEQYF. As DNA, the CDR3 is TGTGCCAGTAGTGGATCAGCAGGGGTTGGGAATTCCTACGAGCAGTACTTC. The variable domain in full, with the rest retrieved from reference TRBV19 and TRBJ2-7, is DGGITQSPKYLFRKEGQNVTLSCEQNLNHDAMYWYRQDPGQGLRLIYYSQIVNDFQKGDIAEGYSVSREKKESFPLTVTSAQKNPTAFYLCASSGSAGVGNSYEQYFGPGTRLTVT.

This clonotype was counted between two and nine times. The rearrangement uses TRBV3-1 and TRBJ1-3; D is perhaps TRBD1 (6 bases). This CDR3 has 20 amino acids. Trimming removed 0 bases from V and 4 bases from J, with 25 bases in between. Germline lookup yields CDR1 LGHDT and CDR2 YNNKEL (reference sequence). The CDR3 loop reads CASSQDWIRGGRSPGNTIYF. In DNA, the CDR3 is TGTGCCAGCAGCCAAGATTGGATTAGGGGGGGCCGCTCGCCGGGAAACACCATATATTTT.

This clonotype has just a few counts. The V gene is TRBV6-5, the J gene TRBJ1-6, with a weak D call TRBD1 (6 bases). The CDR3 consists of 15 residues. V dropped 2 bases and J dropped 7 bases, with 12 bases sitting between them. The germline V gene has CDR1 MNHEY and CDR2 SVGAGI. CDR3 in DNA: TGTGCCAGCAGTTACACCAGGGGCAGGAATTCACCCCTCCACTTT. Encoded protein: CASSYTRGRNSPLHF.

This clonotype was observed many times. The chain uses TRBV20-1 and TRBJ2-5; TRBD1 or TRBD2 may be the D gene (5 bases each). Per the germline V gene, CDR1 is DFQATT and CDR2 is SNEGSKA (reference sequence). With 4 bases removed from V and 5 bases from J, the gap between germline ends came to 17 bases. The CDR3 has 14 residues. The CDR3 DNA reads TGCAGTGCTAAAGTCCGGGACCGAGTTGAGACCCAGTACTTC. It translates to CSAKVRDRVETQYF.

A few counts support this clonotype. Since a much larger clone is just one base distant, this may be a read error. This chain links TRBV5-5 with TRBJ2-2, with D maybe TRBD2 (6 bases). CDR3 length equals 15 residues. Germline V gene data show CDR1 as SGHKS and CDR2 as YYEKEE (reference sequence). The CDR3 loop is CASSPYGSSAGEPFF. The CDR3 bases are TGTGCCAGCAGCCCCTACGGGAGTAGCGCCGGGGAGCCGTTTTTT. The whole variable domain, remainder taken from reference TRBV5-5 and TRBJ2-2, is DAGVTQSPTHLIKTRGQQVTLRCSPISGHKSVSWYQQVLGQGPQFIFQYYEKEERGRGNFPDRFSARQFPNYSSELNVNALLLGDSALYLCASSPYGSSAGEPFFGEGSRLTVL.

This clonotype was found many times. The rearrangement uses TRBV6-5 and TRBJ2-2; D unresolved. The V gene lost 6 bases and the J gene lost 3 bases, with 14 bases spanning the gap. Germline V gene sequence: CDR1 MNHEY, CDR2 SVGAGI. This CDR3 contains 15 residues. The CDR3 spells CASRSPRLYTGELFF. CDR3 in DNA: TGTGCCAGCAGATCCCCGAGGCTATACACCGGGGAGCTGTTTTTT.

In its sample, this clonotype was seen many times. The chain combines TRBV27 with TRBJ1-2, with D maybe TRBD1 (6 bases). V shed 4 bases and J shed 4 bases, with 13 bases lying between them. CDR3 size: 14 residues. Per the germline V gene, CDR1 is MNHEY and CDR2 is SMNVEV (reference sequence). The CDR3 reads CASSSGGVSYGYTF. The CDR3 DNA is TGTGCCAGCAGTTCGGGGGGCGTAAGCTATGGCTACACCTTC.

The gene calls are TRBV12-3 or TRBV12-4 and TRBJ2-5; TRBD1 matches 8 bases. The CDR3 is made up of 13 amino acids. V was clipped by 5 bases and J by 5 bases; unmatched bases: 4. The CDR3 nucleotides read TGTGCCAGCAGTCCACAGGGGGGCGAGACCCAGTACTTC. Translating gives CASSPQGGETQYF.

This clonotype has at least ten counts. The chain is built from TRBV12-3 or TRBV12-4 and TRBJ2-7, with TRBD1 identical over 7 bases. CDR3 length: 15 residues. V trimming: 6 bases; J trimming: 2 bases; junction bases outside the gene matches: 10. CDR3 protein: CASSRKFGQAYEQYF. In DNA, the CDR3 is TGTGCCAGCAGCCGAAAATTCGGACAGGCCTACGAGCAGTACTTC.

This clonotype appeared a few times. The rearrangement uses TRBV6-2 or TRBV6-3 and TRBJ2-7; D gene uncertain. Trimming shortened V by 7 bases and J by 1 base, and 8 bases separated the two germline ends. Germline V gene lookup returns CDR1 MNHEY and CDR2 SVGEGT. The CDR3 spans 12 residues. In DNA form, the CDR3 reads TGTGCCAGCAAGATGGGGTCCTACGAGCAGTACTTC. Protein sequence: CASKMGSYEQYF.

The table lists this clonotype with many counts. The chain uses TRBV12-3 or TRBV12-4 and TRBJ2-1; 12 bases align to TRBD1. Trimming removed 7 bases from V and 6 bases from J; junction bases left unmatched: 13. This CDR3 is 17 amino acids long. The CDR3, as DNA: TGTGCCAGCAATTTGGCTCCGGGACAGGGGGCTCTCAATGAGCAGTTCTTC. It yields the protein CASNLAPGQGALNEQFF.

There are a few counts of this clonotype. V gene TRBV24-1 combines with J gene TRBJ2-3; a weak D match, TRBD1 (5 bases). This CDR3 spans 14 amino acids. V lost 3 bases, J lost 7 bases, and 13 bases lay in between. Germline CDR1 KGHDR, CDR2 SFDVKD. CDR3 nucleotides: TGTGCCACCAGTGATCCCGACAGAGCTAATACGCAGTATTTT. This codes for CATSDPDRANTQYF.

The chain joins TRBV12-3 or TRBV12-4 to TRBJ1-2, with 11 bases aligning to TRBD1. The ends lost 4 bases at V and 8 bases at J; junction bases unmatched: 6. The CDR3 totals 14 residues. The CDR3 region is CASSSGQGVRGYTF. The CDR3 region has the DNA TGTGCCAGCAGTTCGGGACAGGGGGTTCGAGGCTACACCTTC.

This chain uses TRBV18 with TRBJ1-2; D gene ambiguous. The CDR3 is 13 amino acids. The V gene's germline CDR1 is KGHSH and CDR2 LQKENI. V was pared by 2 bases and J by 2 bases, with 6 bases between. The CDR3 is CASSPRVNYGYTF. In DNA form, the CDR3 reads TGTGCCAGCTCACCAAGGGTGAACTATGGCTACACCTTC. The full variable domain, rest sourced from reference TRBV18 and TRBJ1-2, is NAGVMQNPRHLVRRRGQEARLRCSPMKGHSHVYWYRQLPEEGLKFMVYLQKENIIDESGMPKERFSAEFPKEGPSILRIQQVVRGDSAAYFCASSPRVNYGYTFGSGTRLTVV.

This clonotype was counted only a few times. V gene TRBV5-5 combines with J gene TRBJ2-2; 11 bases match TRBD2. V was pared by 4 bases and J by 6 bases, with 5 bases of the junction left unmatched. The germline V gene encodes CDR1 SGHKS and CDR2 YYEKEE (reference sequence). This CDR3 contains 15 residues. CDR3 nucleotide sequence: TGTGCCAGCAGCGGGGGACTAGCGGAAGCCGGGGAGCTGTTTTTT. Translating it yields CASSGGLAEAGELFF.

The table lists this clonotype with a few counts. The rearrangement uses TRBV10-3 and TRBJ2-1; D tentatively reads TRBD1 or TRBD2 (5 bases each). In germline, CDR1 is ENHRY, CDR2 SYGVKD. The CDR3 extends over 15 amino acids. The V end was cut by 4 bases, the J end by 1 base, with 11 bases between. CDR3 nucleotides: TGTGCCATCAGTGGGGGGACGTCTTCCTACAATGAGCAGTTCTTC. Its protein is CAISGGTSSYNEQFF.